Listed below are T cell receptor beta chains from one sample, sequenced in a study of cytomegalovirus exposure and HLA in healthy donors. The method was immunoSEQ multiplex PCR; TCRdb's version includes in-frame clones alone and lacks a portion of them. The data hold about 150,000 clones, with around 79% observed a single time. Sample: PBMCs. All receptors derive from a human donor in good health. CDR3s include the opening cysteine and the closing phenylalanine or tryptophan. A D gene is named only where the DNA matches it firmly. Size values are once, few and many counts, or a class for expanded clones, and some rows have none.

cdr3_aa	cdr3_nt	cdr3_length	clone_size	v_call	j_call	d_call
CASTGQGAAYGYTF	TGTGCCAGTACCGGACAGGGGGCGGCCTATGGCTACACCTTC	14	-	TRBV19	TRBJ1-2	TRBD1
CASKGQGIDEQYF	TGTGCCAGCAAGGGACAGGGCATCGACGAGCAGTACTTC	13	-	TRBV6-5	TRBJ2-7	TRBD1
CASSLWSNEQYF	TGTGCCAGCAGCTTATGGAGTAACGAGCAGTACTTC	12	-	TRBV7-9	TRBJ2-7	-
CAATSGGMGLLTDYGYPF	TGTGCCGCAACCTCGGGGGGCATGGGGCTCCTCACAGACTATGGCTACCCCTTC	18	-	TRBV7-9	TRBJ1-2	-
CASSARTSGGLTYEQYF	TGCGCCAGCAGCGCACGGACTAGCGGGGGGCTAACCTACGAGCAGTACTTC	17	-	TRBV5-1	TRBJ2-7	TRBD2
CASSQDTYTSGPTDTQYF	TGCGCCAGCAGCCAAGACACATACACTAGCGGGCCCACAGATACGCAGTATTTT	18	-	TRBV4-1	TRBJ2-3	TRBD2
CASSPLYGGSLYEQYF	TGTGCCAGCAGCCCACTCTACGGGGGGTCGCTCTACGAGCAGTACTTC	16	once	TRBV7-2	TRBJ2-7	TRBD2
CASSLDPLSNQPQHF	TGCGCCAGCAGCTTGGATCCCCTTAGCAATCAGCCCCAGCATTTT	15	-	TRBV5-1	TRBJ1-5	-
CRTVFLETQYF	TGCAGGACAGTTTTTCTTGAGACCCAGTACTTC	11	-	TRBV20-1	TRBJ2-5	-
CAWSPGLYGYTF	TGTGCCTGGAGTCCCGGACTCTATGGCTACACCTTC	12	-	TRBV30	TRBJ1-2	-
CASSPLRGSGTGELFF	TGTGCCAGCAGCCCCCTCCGCGGGAGTGGCACCGGGGAGCTGTTTTTT	16	once	TRBV11-2	TRBJ2-2	TRBD2
CASSLALGEVNEQFF	TGTGCCAGCAGCTTAGCGCTAGGCGAAGTCAATGAGCAGTTCTTC	15	-	TRBV7-9	TRBJ2-1	-
CASSYDLAPLPYGYTF	TGTGCCAGCAGTTACGATTTGGCCCCTCTCCCCTATGGCTACACCTTC	16	-	TRBV6-5	TRBJ1-2	-
CASSYNRDRVYEQYF	TGTGCCAGCAGCTATAACCGGGACAGGGTCTACGAGCAGTACTTC	15	-	TRBV7-6	TRBJ2-7	TRBD1
CASTLNTEAFF	TGTGCCAGCACCTTGAACACTGAAGCTTTCTTT	11	few	TRBV5-6	TRBJ1-1	-
CASSEALPGKTQYF	TGTGCCAGCAGTGAAGCGCTTCCGGGGAAGACCCAGTACTTC	14	-	TRBV2	TRBJ2-5	-
CSAGSQGNGGNTEAFF	TGCAGCGCTGGGTCTCAAGGAAACGGGGGGAACACTGAAGCTTTCTTT	16	-	TRBV29-1	TRBJ1-1	-
CASSAPLAGGRSDTQYF	TGTGCCAGCAGCGCCCCGCTAGCGGGAGGAAGATCAGATACGCAGTATTTT	17	-	TRBV9	TRBJ2-3	TRBD2
CASSLGGVAFF	TGTGCCAGCAGCTTAGGGGGGGTGGCTTTCTTT	11	-	TRBV7-9	TRBJ1-1	-
CASSQGFLGGTSYEQYF	TGCGCCAGCAGCCAAGGATTTCTGGGGGGGACCTCCTACGAGCAGTACTTC	17	once	TRBV4-1	TRBJ2-7	TRBD2
CASSSNGVSTDTQYF	TGCGCCAGCAGCTCGAACGGGGTGAGCACAGATACGCAGTATTTT	15	few	TRBV5-1	TRBJ2-3	-
CASSPGQGPGYF	TGTGCCAGCAGCCCGGGACAGGGGCCGGGGTACTTC	12	-	TRBV13	TRBJ2-7	TRBD1
CASSSRQGLADTQYF	TGCGCCAGCAGCAGCCGACAGGGGTTGGCAGATACGCAGTATTTT	15	-	TRBV4-1	TRBJ2-3	TRBD1
CAWRGLGGRGSNEKLFF	TGTGCCTGGAGAGGATTGGGGGGGCGCGGGTCTAATGAAAAACTGTTTTTT	17	-	TRBV30	TRBJ1-4	-
CASSIGPSGGTEAFF	TGTGCCAGTAGTATCGGGCCCTCGGGGGGCACTGAAGCTTTCTTT	15	-	TRBV19	TRBJ1-1	-
CASSLGGGQETQYF	TGTGCCAGCAGCTTAGGCGGGGGGCAAGAGACCCAGTACTTC	14	-	TRBV5-4	TRBJ2-5	TRBD2
CASSPDLAGNYEQYF	TGTGCCAGCAGCCCGGACTTGGCGGGAAACTACGAGCAGTACTTC	15	-	TRBV5-4	TRBJ2-7	-
CAISGDTYEQYF	TGTGCCATCTCCGGGGATACCTACGAGCAGTACTTC	12	-	TRBV10-3	TRBJ2-7	-
CASSGDRNEQFF	TGTGCCAGCAGCGGCGACAGGAATGAGCAGTTCTTC	12	-	TRBV13	TRBJ2-1	-
CASSYRLEQETQYF	TGTGCCAGCAGCTATAGACTAGAACAAGAGACCCAGTACTTC	14	-	TRBV7-2	TRBJ2-5	-
CASSSLAGSWTGELFF	TGTGCCAGCAGCTCCCTAGCGGGGTCTTGGACCGGGGAGCTGTTTTTT	16	-	TRBV11-1	TRBJ2-2	TRBD2
CASSLAGQSLYEQYF	TGTGCCAGCAGCTTAGCCGGACAGAGCCTGTACGAGCAGTACTTC	15	-	TRBV7-2	TRBJ2-7	-
CASSYQQGGEETQYF	TGTGCCAGCAGTTATCAACAGGGGGGGGAAGAGACCCAGTACTTC	15	-	TRBV6-5	TRBJ2-5	-
CASSQDRTAKTYNEQFF	TGTGCCAGCAGCCAAGATAGGACAGCAAAGACCTACAATGAGCAGTTCTTC	17	-	TRBV14	TRBJ2-1	-
CASRGGTGTYEQYF	TGTGCCAGCAGGGGAGGGACAGGAACCTACGAGCAGTACTTC	14	once	TRBV2	TRBJ2-7	-
CASATMTGLQPQHF	TGTGCCAGCGCTACCATGACAGGGTTGCAGCCCCAGCATTTT	14	-	TRBV27	TRBJ1-5	TRBD1
CASRLGGETQYF	TGTGCCAGCAGACTCGGGGGAGAGACCCAGTACTTC	12	-	TRBV7-9	TRBJ2-5	-
CASSLEKVTEAFF	TGTGCCAGCAGCTTAGAGAAAGTAACTGAAGCTTTCTTT	13	-	TRBV5-4	TRBJ1-1	-
CASSELGQWFGASGYTF	TGTGCCAGCAGTGAATTAGGACAGTGGTTTGGGGCTAGTGGCTACACCTTC	17	-	TRBV25-1	TRBJ1-2	-
CASRLDSPFSYEQYF	TGTGCCAGCAGACTGGACAGCCCTTTCTCCTACGAGCAGTACTTC	15	-	TRBV27	TRBJ2-7	-
CASSLSGGFLNTEAFF	TGTGCCAGCAGTTTATCAGGAGGGTTTTTGAACACTGAAGCTTTCTTT	16	-	TRBV28	TRBJ1-1	-